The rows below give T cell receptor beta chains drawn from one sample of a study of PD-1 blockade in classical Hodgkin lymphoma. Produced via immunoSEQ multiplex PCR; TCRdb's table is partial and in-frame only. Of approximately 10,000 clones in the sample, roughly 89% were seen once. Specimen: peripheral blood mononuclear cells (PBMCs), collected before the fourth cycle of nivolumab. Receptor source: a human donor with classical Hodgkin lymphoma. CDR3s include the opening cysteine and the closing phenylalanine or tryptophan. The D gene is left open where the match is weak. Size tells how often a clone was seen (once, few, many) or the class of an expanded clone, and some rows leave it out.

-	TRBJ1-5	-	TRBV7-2	TGTGCCAGCAGCCCACAGGTTAATAGCAATCAGCCCCAGCATTTT	CASSPQVNSNQPQHF
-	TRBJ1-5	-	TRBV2	TGTGCCAGCAGTGAACCCGCTGCTGGTCAGCCCCAGCATTTT	CASSEPAAGQPQHF
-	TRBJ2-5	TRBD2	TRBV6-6	TGTGCCAGCAGTTCCGGACTAGCGGGGGGACCTGGGCCCCAGTACTTC	CASSSGLAGGPGPQYF
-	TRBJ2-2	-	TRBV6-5	TGTGCCAGCAGTTATGGGGCTAAACCCGGGGAGCTGTTTTTT	CASSYGAKPGELFF
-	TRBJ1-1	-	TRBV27	TGTGCCAGCAGTTTATACGGAGTCACTGAAGCTTTCTTT	CASSLYGVTEAFF
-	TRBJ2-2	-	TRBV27	TGTGCCAGCAGAACCGAACTCCTAGGGGCCGGGGAGCTGTTTTTT	CASRTELLGAGELFF
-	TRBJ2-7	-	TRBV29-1	TGCAGCGTTGTAGGGAACTTCTACGAGCAGTACTTC	CSVVGNFYEQYF
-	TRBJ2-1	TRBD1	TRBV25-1	TGTGCCAGCAGCTTCGACAGGGACGGGAATGAGCAGTTCTTC	CASSFDRDGNEQFF
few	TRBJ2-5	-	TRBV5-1	TGCGCCAGCAGCTTGGGGGGCTCGGGGCAAGAGACCCAGTACTTC	CASSLGGSGQETQYF
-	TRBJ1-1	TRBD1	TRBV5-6	TGTGCCAGCAGCTTGTACCACAGGGGGACTGAAGCTTTCTTT	CASSLYHRGTEAFF
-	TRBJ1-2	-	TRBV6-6	TGTGCCAGCAGTTACGAGGGGGGGGCGCAAAATGGCTACACCTTC	CASSYEGGAQNGYTF
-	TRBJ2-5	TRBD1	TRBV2	TGTGCCAGCAGCGCCCCCCGGACAGGGCAAGAGACCCAGTACTTC	CASSAPRTGQETQYF
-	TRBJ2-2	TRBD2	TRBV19	TGTGCCACCGGGGAGCGGGGGGAAACCGGGGAGCTGTTTTTT	CATGERGETGELFF
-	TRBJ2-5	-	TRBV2	TGTGCCAGCAGTGGACCGGAGACCCAGTACTTC	CASSGPETQYF
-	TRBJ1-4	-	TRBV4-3	TGCGCCAGCAGCCAAGAAAGCGCAACTAATGAAAAACTGTTTTTT	CASSQESATNEKLFF
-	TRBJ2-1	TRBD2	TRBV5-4	TGTGCCAGCAGCTTCGTAGCGGGGGAAAACAATGAGCAGTTCTTC	CASSFVAGENNEQFF
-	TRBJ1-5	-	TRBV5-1	TGCGCCAGCAGCTTGAGGGGGGGCCCCGGCCAGCCCCAGCATTTT	CASSLRGGPGQPQHF
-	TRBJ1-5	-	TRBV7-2	TGTGCCAGCGGGTCCCATAGCAATCAGCCCCAGCATTTT	CASGSHSNQPQHF
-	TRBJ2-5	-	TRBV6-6	TGTGCCAGCAGTTACTCGGCTCTAGCAGGAGAGACCCAGTACTTC	CASSYSALAGETQYF
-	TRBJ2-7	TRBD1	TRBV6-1	TGTGCCAGCAGGGGGACAGGGGAGACCTACGAGCAGTACTTC	CASRGTGETYEQYF
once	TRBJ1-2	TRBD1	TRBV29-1	TGCAGCGTACTCACAGGGGATGGCTACACCTTC	CSVLTGDGYTF
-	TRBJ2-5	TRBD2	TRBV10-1	TGCGCCAGCAGTGAGGGTTCTAGCGGATCGGAGGCCCAGTACTTC	CASSEGSSGSEAQYF
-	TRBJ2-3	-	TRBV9	TGTGCCAGCAGCGTAGGCGGGGACCTTCACACAGATACGCAGTATTTT	CASSVGGDLHTDTQYF
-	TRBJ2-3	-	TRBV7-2	TGTGCCAGCAGCTTAGATGCGGGGAGCACAGATACGCAGTATTTT	CASSLDAGSTDTQYF
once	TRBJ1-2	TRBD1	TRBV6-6	TGTGCCAGCAGGCTACTACAGGGGGTTGCGAGAGGCTACACCTTC	CASRLLQGVARGYTF
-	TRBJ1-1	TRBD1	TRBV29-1	TGCAGCGTTGGTTTGACAGGGGGGACTGAAGCTTTCTTT	CSVGLTGGTEAFF
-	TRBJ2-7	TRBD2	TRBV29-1	TGCAGCGTTTCCCGGGGGGAATCCTACGAGCAGTACTTC	CSVSRGESYEQYF
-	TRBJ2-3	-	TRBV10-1	TGCGCCAGCAGTGAGCGGCCCAGCACAGATACGCAGTATTTT	CASSERPSTDTQYF
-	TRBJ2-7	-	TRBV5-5	TGTGCCAGCAGTCAACAGGCCAGGGTTCCCTACGAGCAGTACTTC	CASSQQARVPYEQYF
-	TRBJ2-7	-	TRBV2	TGTGCCAGCACTGGGGGCAGGGGAAGCTACGAGCAGTACTTC	CASTGGRGSYEQYF
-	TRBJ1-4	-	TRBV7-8	TGTGCCAGCAGCTTAGTGCAGGGCACCAATGAAAAACTGTTTTTT	CASSLVQGTNEKLFF
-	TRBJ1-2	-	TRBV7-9	TGTGCCAGCAGCTTGGGGGACGGCTATGGCTACACCTTC	CASSLGDGYGYTF